Listed below are T cell receptor beta chains from one sample, sequenced in a study of post-analysis software for immune sequencing data. TCRdb called the PCR reads again in MiXCR, with one record for every CDR3 protein. The table records approximately 690,000 distinct CDR3 sequences, roughly three fifths of them present only once. The sample comprised blood. These receptors all stem from a girl aged 2 to 10 with multiple sclerosis. CDR3s include the opening cysteine and the closing phenylalanine or tryptophan. A D gene is named only where the DNA matches it firmly. Size values are once, few and many counts, or a class for expanded clones, and some rows have none.

TRBJ2-1	TRBV5-1	NA	NA	TGCGCCAGCAGCTTGGCTGGACAGCTTAACAATGAGCAGTTCTTC	CASSLAGQLNNEQFF
TRBJ1-1	TRBV5-1	few	NA	TGCGCCAGCAGCGGATCAGGGAGGGGGAGCACTGAAGCTTTCTTT	CASSGSGRGSTEAFF
TRBJ2-7	TRBV2	NA	NA	TGTGCCAGCAGTGAGGGGCAGGGAATAAAATACGAGCAGTACTTC	CASSEGQGIKYEQYF
TRBJ2-5	TRBV24-1	NA	NA	TGTGCCACCAGTGATTTGGAGGGGTTTGAGACCCAGTACTTC	CATSDLEGFETQYF
TRBJ2-5	TRBV15	NA	TRBD1	TGTGCCACCAGCAAACCGGGACAGGGGGCTTTAGAGACCCAGTACTTC	CATSKPGQGALETQYF
TRBJ2-7	TRBV20-1	NA	TRBD2	TGCAGTGCGAGCGGGAGTAGCCCCTACGAGCAGTACTTC	CSASGSSPYEQYF
TRBJ2-3	TRBV2	NA	TRBD2	TGTGCCAGCAGTGATGACGGTAGGGAGCGGGAGTGGAGGACAGATACGCAGTATTTT	CASSDDGREREWRTDTQYF
TRBJ1-2	TRBV7-9	NA	NA	TGTGCCAGCACCAACAGGTTCGGGTCCTATGGCTACACCTTC	CASTNRFGSYGYTF
TRBJ2-7	TRBV29-1	NA	NA	TGCAGCGTAAAGAATCTCTACGAGCAGTACTTC	CSVKNLYEQYF
TRBJ2-1	TRBV29-1	NA	NA	TGCAGCGTTGAAGATTTAAGGAACTACAATGAGCAGTTCTTC	CSVEDLRNYNEQFF
TRBJ1-6	TRBV21-1	NA	NA	TGTGCCAGCATCCGGGACTCCTTACTTTCACACCCCCTCCACTTT	CASIRDSLLSHPLHF
TRBJ2-1	TRBV10-2	NA	TRBD2	TGCGCCAGCAGTGAGTGGGCTACGGGAGCGGGGGGGACCAATGAGCAGTTCTTC	CASSEWATGAGGTNEQFF
TRBJ2-3	TRBV4-1	NA	TRBD2	TGCGCCAGCAGCCAAGTAATAGATAGGGGAGGGAGCACAGATACGCAGTATTTT	CASSQVIDRGGSTDTQYF
TRBJ1-2	TRBV2	few	NA	TGTGCCAGCAGCCCCGCGGGACACTATGGCTACACCTTC	CASSPAGHYGYTF
TRBJ1-5	TRBV7-9	NA	NA	TGTGCCAGCAGCTTAGAAGGTTTTAGTTATAGCAATCAGCCCCAGCATTTT	CASSLEGFSYSNQPQHF
TRBJ2-4	TRBV27	few	NA	TGTGCCAGCAGTTCCCCTATTCGAAGCATTCAGTACTTC	CASSSPIRSIQYF
TRBJ2-7	TRBV4-1	NA	TRBD2	TGCGCCAGCAGCCAAGAGGCGGGAGATTTCTACGAGCAGTACTTC	CASSQEAGDFYEQYF
TRBJ1-4	TRBV20-1	few	NA	TGCAGTGCCCCGGACACCCGTGAAAAACTGTTTTTT	CSAPDTREKLFF
TRBJ2-1	TRBV2	NA	NA	TGTGCCAGCAGTGATGCGATAAGCTCCTACAATGAGCAGTTCTTC	CASSDAISSYNEQFF
TRBJ2-7	TRBV5-7	NA	TRBD2	TGTGCCAGCTTGGTGTTAGCGGGTGCCTTCTCCTACGAGCAGTACTTC	CASLVLAGAFSYEQYF
TRBJ2-1	TRBV18	NA	TRBD2	TGTGCCAGCTCACGTACCCTAGCGGGGGTCAATGAGCAGTTCTTC	CASSRTLAGVNEQFF
TRBJ2-5	TRBV5-1	NA	TRBD1	TGCGCCAGCAGAGTGGACAGGCCAGAGACCCAGTACTTC	CASRVDRPETQYF
TRBJ2-7	TRBV5-1	few	TRBD1	TGCGCCAGCAGCTTGGCCGGGACAGTCACGGGGGAGCAGTACTTC	CASSLAGTVTGEQYF
TRBJ2-3	TRBV2	NA	TRBD1	TGTGCCAGCAGTGGAAAACAGACAGGGGGCTTCACAGATACGCAGTATTTT	CASSGKQTGGFTDTQYF
TRBJ2-6	TRBV14	NA	NA	TGTGCCAGCAGCCTCTCAGGGTTTTCTGGGGCCAACGTCCGGACTTTC	CASSLSGFSGANVRTF
TRBJ2-6	TRBV25-1	few	TRBD1	TGTGCCAGCACTCCCAGGGGGAGCCCATCTGGGGCCAACGTCCTGACTTTC	CASTPRGSPSGANVLTF
TRBJ2-7	TRBV29-1	NA	NA	TGCAGCGTTGTAGGGACATTCTACGAGCAGTACTTC	CSVVGTFYEQYF
TRBJ1-2	TRBV29-1	few	TRBD1	TGCAGCGTCGCCGACAGGGGTGGTGGCTACACCTTC	CSVADRGGGYTF
TRBJ1-5	TRBV12-3/TRBV12-4	few	NA	TGTGCCAGCAGTTCCCTTGGCCGCAATCAGCCCCAGCATTTT	CASSSLGRNQPQHF
TRBJ2-1	TRBV10-3	NA	TRBD1	TGTGCCATCAGTGAGTCGGGGAGACAGGGGGTCGGTGAGCAGTTCTTC	CAISESGRQGVGEQFF
TRBJ2-3	TRBV7-3	NA	TRBD2	TGTGCCAGCAGCCCCCAGGGACTAGCGACAGATACGCAGTATTTT	CASSPQGLATDTQYF
TRBJ2-7	TRBV5-5	NA	NA	TGTGCCAGCAGCACGAAATCTAGGACAGCCTGGAACTACGAGCAGTACTTC	CASSTKSRTAWNYEQYF
TRBJ1-5	TRBV12-3/TRBV12-4	NA	NA	TGTGCCAGCAGTGAGGACAGCCCCGTCCAGCCCCAGCATTTT	CASSEDSPVQPQHF
TRBJ1-2	TRBV20-1	NA	NA	TGCAGTGCTAGAGATCGGATCGATTGGGTGGGCTATGGCTACACCTTC	CSARDRIDWVGYGYTF
TRBJ2-7	TRBV14	NA	TRBD1	TGTGCCAGCAGCCAAGCCCCGGGACAGGAATACTACGAGCAGTACTTC	CASSQAPGQEYYEQYF
TRBJ2-3	TRBV10-3	NA	NA	TGTGCCATCAGGGCCGACAGTAGCACAGATACGCAGTATTTT	CAIRADSSTDTQYF
TRBJ2-5	TRBV7-9	NA	NA	TGTGCCAGCAGCTTCGGGTCCCCAAGAGCCCAGTACTTC	CASSFGSPRAQYF
TRBJ2-1	TRBV29-1	few	NA	TGCAGCGTTGAACAAGATTACAATGAGCAGTTCTTC	CSVEQDYNEQFF
TRBJ2-3	TRBV20-1	NA	TRBD2	TGCAGTGCTAAGCGGGAGGGAAAGCACTTAGATACGCAGTATTTT	CSAKREGKHLDTQYF
TRBJ2-5	TRBV5-1	once	NA	TGCGCCAGCAGCTTCAACACTAGGGCGGAGACCCAGTACTTC	CASSFNTRAETQYF